Sequencing of this T cell receptor beta chain was carried out in a study of control samples from healthy donors and cancer patients. The CDR3 consists of 16 residues. V was trimmed by 4 bases and J by 6 bases, leaving 19 bases between them. Germline V gene lookup returns CDR1 LGHNA and CDR2 YSLEER. Measured with immunoSEQ multiplex PCR; TCRdb has only the in-frame clones, and not every one. Of some 160,000 clones in the sample, about 94% were seen once. This TCR derives from a woman aged 40-49 years in good health. Sequenced sample: blood. This chain joins TRBV4-3 and TRBJ2-1; D may be TRBD2 (7 bases). The CDR3 coding sequence is TGCGCCAGCAGCCGGCTAGGGGGGAGGGCCGCCAATGAGCAGTTCTTC. The encoded protein is CASSRLGGRAANEQFF.